This T cell receptor beta chain was captured in a study of shared clonotypes between healthy human individuals. Germline V CDR1 and CDR2: LNHDA, SQIVND (reference sequence). The V end lost 1 base, the J end lost 5 bases, and 11 bases lay between the germline ends. The CDR3 has 14 residues. The assay used deep level. Every subset's genomic DNA went evenly onto several immunoSEQ plates. Replicate PCRs were loaded with 250 to 300 ng DNA from unsorted PBMC, some 30,000 T cell genomes. Repertoires were generated with immunoSEQ multiplex PCR, while TCRdb's copy carries only in-frame clones and drops some. The table has nearly 500,000 clones, about 82% seen once.

The rearrangement joins TRBV19 to TRBJ1-2; no reliable D call. This clonotype originated in a woman between 40 and 50 years old in good health. Some clones in this sample may be carry-over from other donors' samples. The specimen sequenced was PBMCs. The CDR3 DNA sequence: TGTGCCAGTAGTATAGGATCGGGGAGTTATGGCTACACCTTC. Encoded protein: CASSIGSGSYGYTF.